These T cell receptor beta chains were read from a single sample in a study of blood T cells in healthy people across ages. From the 5' RACE reads, TCRdb called clonotypes with MiXCR, one entry per CDR3 protein. The sample lists 750,000 to 950,000 distinct CDR3 sequences; about 28% were seen once. The same data also contributed to another study, on T cells of mothers and their children.

Sequenced sample: blood. The receptors originated from a woman aged 40 to 55 in good health. CDR3s include the opening cysteine and the closing phenylalanine or tryptophan. A D gene is named only where the DNA matches it firmly. Clone size, where shown, is once, few, many, or a class for clones that have expanded.

V: TRBV12-3/TRBV12-4
D: TRBD2
size: few
J: TRBJ2-5
DNA: TGTGCCAGCAGTTTAAGTTCCGGGGGAGGGAAGACCCAGTACTTC
CDR3: CASSLSSGGGKTQYF

V: TRBV7-3
D: TRBD2
size: few
J: TRBJ2-7
DNA: TGTGCCAGCAGCCCCAAGAGAGGGAGACTAGCGGGGTTCTACGAGCAGTACTTC
CDR3: CASSPKRGRLAGFYEQYF

V: TRBV30
D: NA
size: few
J: TRBJ2-3
DNA: TGTGCCTACGGGTCAACGCCACAAAACACAGATACGCAGTATTTT
CDR3: CAYGSTPQNTDTQYF

V: TRBV7-3
D: NA
size: NA
J: TRBJ2-1
DNA: TGTGCCAGCAGTCAAAACCCATCGTACAATGAGCAGTTCTTC
CDR3: CASSQNPSYNEQFF

V: TRBV5-1
D: NA
size: many
J: TRBJ2-7
DNA: TGCGCCAGCAGCTTGGCCCCGGACAACTCCTACGAGCAGTACTTC
CDR3: CASSLAPDNSYEQYF

V: TRBV12-3/TRBV12-4
D: TRBD2
size: NA
J: TRBJ2-5
DNA: TGTGCCAGCAGCCCCTCAGCGGGGGATAAAGAGACCCAGTACTTC
CDR3: CASSPSAGDKETQYF

V: TRBV19
D: TRBD1
size: NA
J: TRBJ2-1
DNA: TGTGCCAGTAGTATAGTACAGGGGAATGAGCAGTTCTTC
CDR3: CASSIVQGNEQFF

V: TRBV9
D: NA
size: NA
J: TRBJ1-2
DNA: TGTGCCAGCAGCGTAGGAGACGGACGTCTAAGCTACACCTTC
CDR3: CASSVGDGRLSYTF

V: TRBV30
D: NA
size: NA
J: TRBJ2-7
DNA: TGTGCCTGGGTGGGAGAAAGCTCCTACGAGCAGTACTTC
CDR3: CAWVGESSYEQYF

V: TRBV27
D: NA
size: few
J: TRBJ1-2
DNA: TGTGCCAGCAGTTCCTTAGGGGAAGGAGGAGGCTACACCTTC
CDR3: CASSSLGEGGGYTF

V: TRBV2
D: NA
size: NA
J: TRBJ2-1
DNA: TGTGCCAGCAGACGGGACTGGGCTAGGGAGCAGTTCTTC
CDR3: CASRRDWAREQFF

V: TRBV9
D: TRBD2
size: many
J: TRBJ2-5
DNA: TGTGCCAGCAGTGCCGGACTAGCGGGGCGAGAGACCCAGTACTTC
CDR3: CASSAGLAGRETQYF

V: TRBV10-3
D: TRBD1
size: NA
J: TRBJ2-1
DNA: TGTGCCATCAGTGAGCCGGGACAGGGGTCCCTGAATGAGCAGTTCTTC
CDR3: CAISEPGQGSLNEQFF

V: TRBV9
D: NA
size: few
J: TRBJ2-7
DNA: TGTGCCAGCAGCGGGGATGGGGGCGAGCAGTACTTC
CDR3: CASSGDGGEQYF

V: TRBV12-3/TRBV12-4
D: NA
size: few
J: TRBJ1-1
DNA: TGTGCCAGCAGTTTAACGGAGTTCGAAGCTTTCTTT
CDR3: CASSLTEFEAFF

V: TRBV20-1
D: TRBD2
size: many
J: TRBJ2-7
DNA: TGCAGTGCTACGACTAGCGGGGTCTCCTACGAGCAGTACTTC
CDR3: CSATTSGVSYEQYF